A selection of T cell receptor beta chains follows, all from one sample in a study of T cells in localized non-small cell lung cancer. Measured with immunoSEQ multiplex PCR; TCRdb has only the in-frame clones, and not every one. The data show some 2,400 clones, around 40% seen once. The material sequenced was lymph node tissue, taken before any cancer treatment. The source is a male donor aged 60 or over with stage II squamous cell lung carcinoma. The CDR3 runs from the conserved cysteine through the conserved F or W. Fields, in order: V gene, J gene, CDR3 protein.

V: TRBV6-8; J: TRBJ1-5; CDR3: CASSQLQGAQPQHF
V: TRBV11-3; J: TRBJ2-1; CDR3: CASSLFQGIQSDEQFF
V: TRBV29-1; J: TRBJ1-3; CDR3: CSVVMAAAGNTIYF
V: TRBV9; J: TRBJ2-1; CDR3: CASSADYRYNEQFF
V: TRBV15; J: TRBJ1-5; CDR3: CATSDSLDREYSNQPQHF
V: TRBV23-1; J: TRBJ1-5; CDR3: CASSHRDSIDRPPGNQPQHF
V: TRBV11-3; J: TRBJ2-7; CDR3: CASSQGGTSRSYEQYF
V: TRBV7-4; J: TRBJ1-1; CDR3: CASSPGTGLNTEAFF
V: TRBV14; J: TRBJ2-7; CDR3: CASSPHLGRYEQYF
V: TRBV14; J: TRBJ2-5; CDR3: CASSQDLGQAETQYF
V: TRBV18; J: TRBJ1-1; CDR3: CASSPQRVNTEAFF
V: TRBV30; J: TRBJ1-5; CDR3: CAWTPGTSNQPQHF
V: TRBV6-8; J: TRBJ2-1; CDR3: CATIAGDSYNEQFF
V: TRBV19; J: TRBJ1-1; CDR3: CATLLNTEAFF
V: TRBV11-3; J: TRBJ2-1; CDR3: CASSFDPNSYNEQFF
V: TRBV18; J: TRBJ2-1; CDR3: CASSPIGDEQFF
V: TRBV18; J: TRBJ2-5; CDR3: CASSQKGRETQYF
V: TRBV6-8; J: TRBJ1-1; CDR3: CASSAGPNTEAFF
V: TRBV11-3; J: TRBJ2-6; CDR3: CASSLGTGSTGANVLTF
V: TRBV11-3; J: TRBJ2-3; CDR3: CASSPRSPTGADTQYF
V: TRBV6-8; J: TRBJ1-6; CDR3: CASREWGNSPLHF
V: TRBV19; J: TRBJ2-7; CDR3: CTSSIAHGIEQYF
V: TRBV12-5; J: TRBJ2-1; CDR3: CASGLGVSYNEQFF
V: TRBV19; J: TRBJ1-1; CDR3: CASSIFEDTEAFF
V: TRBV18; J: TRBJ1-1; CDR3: CASSVGQGNTEAFF
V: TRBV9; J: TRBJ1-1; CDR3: CASSVATGGALGAEAFF
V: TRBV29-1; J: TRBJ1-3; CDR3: CSVGGVGNTIYF
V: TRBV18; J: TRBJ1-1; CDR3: CASSRDREATEAFF
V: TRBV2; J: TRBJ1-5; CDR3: CASSETAGYQPQHF
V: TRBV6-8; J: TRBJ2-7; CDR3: CASRGLASYEQYF
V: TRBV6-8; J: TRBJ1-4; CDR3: CASSYATGNEKLFF
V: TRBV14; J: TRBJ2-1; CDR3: CASRQQGVEQFF
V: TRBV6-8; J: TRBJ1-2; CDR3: CASRPVLNYGYTF
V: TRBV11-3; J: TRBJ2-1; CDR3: CASSSHGWPEDEQFF
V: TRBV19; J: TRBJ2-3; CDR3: CASSIAWGASGGGTDTQYF